The rows below give T cell receptor beta chains drawn from one sample of a study of shared clonotypes between healthy human individuals. Profiled with immunoSEQ multiplex PCR; TCRdb holds only in-frame clones, not every one. The repertoire holds nearly 2 million clones, with roughly 94% as singletons. Sequences were obtained from naive CD8+ T cells sorted from blood. These TCRs come from a man aged 18 to 29 in good health. CDR3s include the opening cysteine and the closing phenylalanine or tryptophan. A D gene is named only where the DNA matches it firmly. Only part of the rows carry a size: once, few, many, or a class if the clone is expanded.

DNA,CDR3,V,J,size,D
TGTGCCAGCAGCTTAGGGTTACCCGGGGAGCTGTTTTTT,CASSLGLPGELFF,TRBV7-9,TRBJ2-2,-,-
TGTGCCAGCAGTTCGGGACTAGCGGGGGTTTTACCTACCGGGGAGCTGTTTTTT,CASSSGLAGVLPTGELFF,TRBV28,TRBJ2-2,-,TRBD2
TGTGCCATCAGTCCGGGTTTCCCTTCCTACGAGCAGTACTTC,CAISPGFPSYEQYF,TRBV10-3,TRBJ2-7,-,-
TGTGCCAGCAGTTTTACTAGCGGTCCCTACGAGCAGTACTTC,CASSFTSGPYEQYF,TRBV27,TRBJ2-7,-,TRBD2
TGTGCCAGCAGTGGGAGAACTGAAGCTTTCTTT,CASSGRTEAFF,TRBV6-5,TRBJ1-1,-,-
TGTGCCAGCAGTCCGTCGTCAAGCTCCTACAATGAGCAGTTCTTC,CASSPSSSSYNEQFF,TRBV28,TRBJ2-1,-,-
TGTGCCAGCAGCTTAACCCGGGACAGGGAAAGCAATTCACCCCTCCACTTT,CASSLTRDRESNSPLHF,TRBV7-9,TRBJ1-6,-,TRBD1
TGCGCCAGCAGCCAAGGACCGAGCTCCTATAATTCACCCCTCCACTTT,CASSQGPSSYNSPLHF,TRBV4-1,TRBJ1-6,-,-
TGTGCCAGCAGTGAAGCGCGGCAGGGTTCCTACGAGCAGTACTTC,CASSEARQGSYEQYF,TRBV2,TRBJ2-7,-,-
TGTGCCAGCAGCTTAGGACAAATCGCAACTAATGAAAAACTGTTTTTT,CASSLGQIATNEKLFF,TRBV7-9,TRBJ1-4,-,-
TGTGCCAGCACTTGGGTGAACACCGGGGAGCTGTTTTTT,CASTWVNTGELFF,TRBV6-1,TRBJ2-2,-,-
TGCGCCAGCAGCCAAGATTTATATGGGTCCGGGGGCTACACCTTC,CASSQDLYGSGGYTF,TRBV4-1,TRBJ1-2,-,-
TGTGCCAGCAAGATAAACAGACTGGGGGGATTAGGCTACACCTTC,CASKINRLGGLGYTF,TRBV5-6,TRBJ1-2,-,-
TGTGCCAGCAGTTACTCAGGGAGGGGGACTGAAGCTTTCTTT,CASSYSGRGTEAFF,TRBV6-5,TRBJ1-1,once,-
TGTGCCAGTACAGGCAACTACGAGCAGTACTTC,CASTGNYEQYF,TRBV6-5,TRBJ2-7,-,-
TGTGCCAGCAGTGAAGTGTACCGCCTCTATGGCTACACCTTC,CASSEVYRLYGYTF,TRBV6-1,TRBJ1-2,-,-
TGTGCCAGCAGCCTACAGAGGGAAACCTACGAGCAGTACTTC,CASSLQRETYEQYF,TRBV13,TRBJ2-7,-,-
TGCGCCAGCAGTGCATCCCTACAGGGCTCTGGAAACACCATATATTTT,CASSASLQGSGNTIYF,TRBV10-1,TRBJ1-3,-,-
TGTGCCAGCAGCATCCAAAGCTCCTATAATTCACCCCTCCACTTT,CASSIQSSYNSPLHF,TRBV13,TRBJ1-6,-,-
TGTGCCAGCAGTTTATACGGGGGAGGTGAAAAACTGTTTTTT,CASSLYGGGEKLFF,TRBV27,TRBJ1-4,-,-
TGTGCCAGCAGCCAAGTAAGCGGGACAGGGGCGTCAGAGCAGTACTTC,CASSQVSGTGASEQYF,TRBV14,TRBJ2-7,-,TRBD1
TGCAGCGTTGTGACGGAAGGCTACGAGCAGTACTTC,CSVVTEGYEQYF,TRBV29-1,TRBJ2-7,-,-
TGTGCCAGCAGTGAAAGCGACTTTCGGGTCTCACGGTCACCCCTCCACTTT,CASSESDFRVSRSPLHF,TRBV25-1,TRBJ1-6,-,-
TGTGCCTGGAGTCTTACAGGGGACCTCTACGAGCAGTACTTC,CAWSLTGDLYEQYF,TRBV30,TRBJ2-7,-,TRBD1
TGCGCCAGCAGCGATCGACTAGCGGGAGGGCCGGGGGAGCAGTACTTC,CASSDRLAGGPGEQYF,TRBV5-1,TRBJ2-7,-,TRBD2
TGTGCCAGCAGCTTGAGGGACACTAAGCCTGTAACGCAGTATTTT,CASSLRDTKPVTQYF,TRBV5-8,TRBJ2-3,-,-
TGCGCCAGCAGCCAAGATATCCAGAAAGATCCCTACGAGCAGTACTTC,CASSQDIQKDPYEQYF,TRBV4-3,TRBJ2-7,-,-
TGTGCCAGCGGGGACAATGAGCAGTTCTTC,CASGDNEQFF,TRBV6-5,TRBJ2-1,-,-
TGTGCCAGCAGTGATTATGCCGAACAGGCGAAAGAAAAACTGTTTTTT,CASSDYAEQAKEKLFF,TRBV25-1,TRBJ1-4,-,-
TGTGCCAGCAGTCCTTGGCAGTCATATAGCAATCAGCCCCAGCATTTT,CASSPWQSYSNQPQHF,TRBV27,TRBJ1-5,-,-
TGCGCCAGCAGCCTAAGGGACAGGGTGGACGAGCAGTACTTC,CASSLRDRVDEQYF,TRBV4-1,TRBJ2-7,-,TRBD1
TGTGCCAGCAGCGGGGGGTGGCAAGAGACCCAGTACTTC,CASSGGWQETQYF,TRBV28,TRBJ2-5,-,TRBD2
TGCGCCAGCAGCCCGGACACCACCTACGAGCAGTACTTC,CASSPDTTYEQYF,TRBV5-1,TRBJ2-7,-,-
TGTGCCAGCAGCCCTACGTTGGCGCAGTCCAATGGCTACACCTTC,CASSPTLAQSNGYTF,TRBV9,TRBJ1-2,-,-
TGTGCCAGCAGCTTGGGGGAATCCTACGAGCAGTACTTC,CASSLGESYEQYF,TRBV11-3,TRBJ2-7,-,-
TGCGCCAGCAGCCGCTTACAGGGGGCGTCCGGGGAGCTGTTTTTT,CASSRLQGASGELFF,TRBV4-1,TRBJ2-2,once,TRBD1
TGTGCCAGCAGCTTAATCTCCACCTACGAGCAGTACTTC,CASSLISTYEQYF,TRBV13,TRBJ2-7,-,-
TGTGCCAGCAGCTTAGTAGGGGGGACAGGGGGATACGAGCAGTACTTC,CASSLVGGTGGYEQYF,TRBV7-2,TRBJ2-7,-,TRBD1
TGCGCCAGCAGCAGTTGGACTAGCGGGGGCTACAATGAGCAGTTCTTC,CASSSWTSGGYNEQFF,TRBV4-1,TRBJ2-1,-,TRBD2
TGTGCCAGCAGTTTCGGACAGGGCAAAGAGCAGTACTTC,CASSFGQGKEQYF,TRBV28,TRBJ2-7,-,TRBD1
TGTGCCAGCACCCCGGGGGGACAGGGGTACGAGCAGTACTTC,CASTPGGQGYEQYF,TRBV11-2,TRBJ2-7,-,TRBD1
TGTGCCAGCAGCCTCTTGTCCTCTGGGGCCAACGTCCTGACTTTC,CASSLLSSGANVLTF,TRBV27,TRBJ2-6,-,-
TGTGCCTGGAGAGAGGGGAGCTATGGCTACACCTTC,CAWREGSYGYTF,TRBV30,TRBJ1-2,-,-
TGTGCCAGCAGCCGATACTCCCAAGAGACCCAGTACTTC,CASSRYSQETQYF,TRBV6-6,TRBJ2-5,-,-
TGTGCCAGCAGGGTGTGGGATCAAGCCTACGAGCAGTACTTC,CASRVWDQAYEQYF,TRBV28,TRBJ2-7,-,-
TGTGCCAGCAGTTTTGGAGGACAGGGCTCCTACGAGCAGTACTTC,CASSFGGQGSYEQYF,TRBV27,TRBJ2-7,-,TRBD1